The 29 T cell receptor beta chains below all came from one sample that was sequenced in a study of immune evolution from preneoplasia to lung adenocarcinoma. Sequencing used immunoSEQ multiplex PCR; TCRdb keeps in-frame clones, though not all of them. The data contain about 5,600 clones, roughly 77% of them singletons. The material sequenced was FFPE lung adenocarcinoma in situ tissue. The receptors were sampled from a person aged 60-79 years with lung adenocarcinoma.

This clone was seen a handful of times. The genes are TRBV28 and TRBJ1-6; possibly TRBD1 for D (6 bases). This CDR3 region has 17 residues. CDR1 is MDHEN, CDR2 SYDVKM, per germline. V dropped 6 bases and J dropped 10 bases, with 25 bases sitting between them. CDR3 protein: CASSSERLQGTGSPLHF. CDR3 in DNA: TGTGCCAGCAGCTCCGAGCGGCTACAGGGAACGGGGTCACCCCTCCACTTT.

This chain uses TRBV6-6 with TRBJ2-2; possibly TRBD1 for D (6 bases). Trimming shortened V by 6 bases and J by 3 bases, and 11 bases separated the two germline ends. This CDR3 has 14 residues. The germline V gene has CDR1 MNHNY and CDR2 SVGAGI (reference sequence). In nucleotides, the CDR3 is TGTGCCAGCAGCCTCGGACAGCACACCGGGGAGCTGTTTTTT. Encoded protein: CASSLGQHTGELFF.

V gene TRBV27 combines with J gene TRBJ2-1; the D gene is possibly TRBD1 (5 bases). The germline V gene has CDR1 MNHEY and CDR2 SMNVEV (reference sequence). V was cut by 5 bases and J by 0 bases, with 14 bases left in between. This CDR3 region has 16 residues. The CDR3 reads CASSPQAFSSYNEQFF. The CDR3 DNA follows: TGTGCCAGCAGTCCACAGGCTTTCAGCTCCTACAATGAGCAGTTCTTC.

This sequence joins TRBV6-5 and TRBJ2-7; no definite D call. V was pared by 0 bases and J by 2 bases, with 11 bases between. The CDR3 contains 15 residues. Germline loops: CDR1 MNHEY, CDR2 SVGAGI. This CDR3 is CASSYSMYDPYEQYF. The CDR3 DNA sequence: TGTGCCAGCAGTTACTCGATGTACGATCCCTACGAGCAGTACTTC.

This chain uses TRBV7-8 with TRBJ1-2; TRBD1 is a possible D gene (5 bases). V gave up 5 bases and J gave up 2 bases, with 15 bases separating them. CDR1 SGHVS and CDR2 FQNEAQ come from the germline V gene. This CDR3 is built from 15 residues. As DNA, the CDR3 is TGTGCCAGCAGCCTGGGGAGGTCAGGGAACTATGGCTACACCTTC. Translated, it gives CASSLGRSGNYGYTF.

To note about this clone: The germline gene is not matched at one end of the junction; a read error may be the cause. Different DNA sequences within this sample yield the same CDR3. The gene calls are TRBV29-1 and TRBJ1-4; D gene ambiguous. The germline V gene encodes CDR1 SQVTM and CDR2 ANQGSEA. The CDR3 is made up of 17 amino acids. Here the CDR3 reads CSVEDLGPHVENEKLFF. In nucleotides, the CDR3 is TGCAGCGTTGAAGATCTCGGGCCCCACGTCGAAAATGAAAAACTATTTTTT.

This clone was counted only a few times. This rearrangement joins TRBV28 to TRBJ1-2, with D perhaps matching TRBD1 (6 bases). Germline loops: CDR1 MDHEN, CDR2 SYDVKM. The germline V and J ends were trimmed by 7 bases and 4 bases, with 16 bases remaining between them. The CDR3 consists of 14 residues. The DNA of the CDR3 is TGTGCCAGCAAGTTTCGACAGGAACTCTATGGCTACACCTTC. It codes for CASKFRQELYGYTF.

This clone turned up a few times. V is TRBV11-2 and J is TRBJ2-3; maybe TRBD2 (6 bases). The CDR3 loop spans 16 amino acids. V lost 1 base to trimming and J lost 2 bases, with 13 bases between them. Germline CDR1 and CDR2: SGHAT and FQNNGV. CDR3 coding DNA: TGTGCCAGCAGCTTAGGCGCTCGACTAGACACAGATACGCAGTATTTT. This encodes CASSLGARLDTDTQYF.

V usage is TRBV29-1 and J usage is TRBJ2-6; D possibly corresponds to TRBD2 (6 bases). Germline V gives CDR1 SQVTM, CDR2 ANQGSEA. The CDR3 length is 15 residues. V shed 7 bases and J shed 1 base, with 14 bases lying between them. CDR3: CSARDSSSGANVLTF. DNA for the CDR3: TGCAGCGCTCGGGACTCGTCATCTGGGGCCAACGTCCTGACTTTC.

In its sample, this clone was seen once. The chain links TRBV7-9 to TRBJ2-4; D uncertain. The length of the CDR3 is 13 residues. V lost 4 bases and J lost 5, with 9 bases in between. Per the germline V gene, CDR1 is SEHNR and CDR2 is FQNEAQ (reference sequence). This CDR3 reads CASSSVTQNIQYF. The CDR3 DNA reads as TGTGCCAGCAGCTCGGTTACCCAAAACATTCAGTACTTC.

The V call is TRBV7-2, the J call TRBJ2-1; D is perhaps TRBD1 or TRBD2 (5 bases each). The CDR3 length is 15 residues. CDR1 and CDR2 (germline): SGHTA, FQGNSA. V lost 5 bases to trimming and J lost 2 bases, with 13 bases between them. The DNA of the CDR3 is TGTGCCAGCAGCGGGACGGCGTCCCCCTACAATGAGCAGTTCTTC. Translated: CASSGTASPYNEQFF.

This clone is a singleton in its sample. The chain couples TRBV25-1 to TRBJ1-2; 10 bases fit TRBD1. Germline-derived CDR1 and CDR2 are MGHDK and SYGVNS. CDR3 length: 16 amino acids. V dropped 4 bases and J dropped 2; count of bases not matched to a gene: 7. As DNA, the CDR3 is TGTGCCAGCAGTGCCCCAGGGACAGGGGTAAACTATGGCTACACCTTC. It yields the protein CASSAPGTGVNYGYTF.

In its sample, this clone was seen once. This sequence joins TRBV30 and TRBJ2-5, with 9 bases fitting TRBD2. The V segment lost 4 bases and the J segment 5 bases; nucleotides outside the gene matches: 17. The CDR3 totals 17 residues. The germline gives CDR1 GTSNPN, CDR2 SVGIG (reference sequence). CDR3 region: CAWNVLRRSGGAETQYF. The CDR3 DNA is TGTGCCTGGAATGTACTACGACGTAGCGGGGGCGCGGAGACCCAGTACTTC. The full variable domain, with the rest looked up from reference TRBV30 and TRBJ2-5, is SQTIHQWPATLVQPVGSPLSLECTVEGTSNPNLYWYRQAAGRGLQLLFYSVGIGQISSEVPQNLSASRPQDRQFILSSKKLLLSDSGFYLCAWNVLRRSGGAETQYFGPGTRLLVL.

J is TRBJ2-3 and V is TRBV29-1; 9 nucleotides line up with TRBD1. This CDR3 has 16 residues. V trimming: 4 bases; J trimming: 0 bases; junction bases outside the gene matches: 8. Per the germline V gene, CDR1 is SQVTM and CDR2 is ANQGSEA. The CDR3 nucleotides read TGCAGCGTTGGGAGACAGGGGGTTGGGAGCACAGATACGCAGTATTTT. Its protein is CSVGRQGVGSTDTQYF.

CDR3 DNA sequence: TGTGCCAGCAGCTCAGACGGGACTAACACAGATACGCAGTATTTT. This gives the protein CASSSDGTNTDTQYF. The chain has TRBV11-3 and TRBJ2-3, with 7 bases that match TRBD2. The V and J ends lost 4 bases and 2 bases, in that order; junction bases with no gene match: 6. Germline loops: CDR1 SGHNT, CDR2 YENEEA. The CDR3 loop spans 15 amino acids.

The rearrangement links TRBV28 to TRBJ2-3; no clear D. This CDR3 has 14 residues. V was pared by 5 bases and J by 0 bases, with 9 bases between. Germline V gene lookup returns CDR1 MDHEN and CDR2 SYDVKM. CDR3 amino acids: CASSPPGSTDTQYF. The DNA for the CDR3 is TGTGCCAGCAGTCCCCCTGGTAGCACAGATACGCAGTATTTT.

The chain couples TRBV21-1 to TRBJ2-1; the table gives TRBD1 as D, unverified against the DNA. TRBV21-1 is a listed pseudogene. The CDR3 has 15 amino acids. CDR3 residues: CASTTDRLSYNEQFF. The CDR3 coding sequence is TGTGCCAGCACCACAGACAGGCTCTCCTACAATGAGCAGTTCTTC.

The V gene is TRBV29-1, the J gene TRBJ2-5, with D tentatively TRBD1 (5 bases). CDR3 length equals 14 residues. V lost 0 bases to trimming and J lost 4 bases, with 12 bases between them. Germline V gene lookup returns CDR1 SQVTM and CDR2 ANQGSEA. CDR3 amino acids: CSVEDRQGAETQYF. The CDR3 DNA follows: TGCAGCGTTGAAGATCGGCAAGGGGCAGAGACCCAGTACTTC.

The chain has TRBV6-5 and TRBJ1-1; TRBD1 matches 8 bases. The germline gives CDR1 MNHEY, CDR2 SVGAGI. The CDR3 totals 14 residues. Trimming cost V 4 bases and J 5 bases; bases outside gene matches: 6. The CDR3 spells CASSLQGATTEAFF. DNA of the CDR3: TGTGCCAGCAGTTTGCAGGGGGCTACTACTGAAGCTTTCTTT.

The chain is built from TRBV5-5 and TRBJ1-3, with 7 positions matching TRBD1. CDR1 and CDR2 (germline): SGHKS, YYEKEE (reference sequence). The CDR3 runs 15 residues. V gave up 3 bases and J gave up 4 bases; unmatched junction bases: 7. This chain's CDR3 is CASSSTGASGNTIYF. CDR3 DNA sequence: TGTGCCAGCAGCTCCACAGGGGCCTCGGGAAACACCATATATTTT.

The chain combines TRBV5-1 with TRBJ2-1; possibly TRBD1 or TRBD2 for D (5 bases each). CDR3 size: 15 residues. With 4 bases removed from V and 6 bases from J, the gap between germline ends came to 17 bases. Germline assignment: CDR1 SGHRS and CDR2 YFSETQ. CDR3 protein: CASSPGTSNLNEQFF. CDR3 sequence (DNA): TGCGCCAGCAGCCCCGGGACGTCAAACCTCAATGAGCAGTTCTTC.

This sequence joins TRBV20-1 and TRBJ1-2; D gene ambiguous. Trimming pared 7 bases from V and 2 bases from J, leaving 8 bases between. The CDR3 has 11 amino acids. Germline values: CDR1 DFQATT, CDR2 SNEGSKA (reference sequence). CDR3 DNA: TGCAGTGTAAAGTTCAACTATGGCTACACCTTC. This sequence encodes CSVKFNYGYTF.

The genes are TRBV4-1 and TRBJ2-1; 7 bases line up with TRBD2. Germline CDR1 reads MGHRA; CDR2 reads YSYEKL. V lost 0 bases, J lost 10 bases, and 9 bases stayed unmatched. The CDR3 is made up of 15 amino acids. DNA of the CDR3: TGCGCCAGCAGCCAAGATTGGCGGGGGAGGGGAGAGCAGTTCTTC. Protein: CASSQDWRGRGEQFF.

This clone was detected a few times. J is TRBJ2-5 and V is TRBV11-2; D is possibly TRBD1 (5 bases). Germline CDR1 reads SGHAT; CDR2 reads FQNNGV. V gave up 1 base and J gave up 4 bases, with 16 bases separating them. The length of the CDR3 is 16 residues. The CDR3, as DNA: TGTGCCAGCAGCTTAGGTTCCCATACAGGCCTAGAGACCCAGTACTTC. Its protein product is CASSLGSHTGLETQYF.

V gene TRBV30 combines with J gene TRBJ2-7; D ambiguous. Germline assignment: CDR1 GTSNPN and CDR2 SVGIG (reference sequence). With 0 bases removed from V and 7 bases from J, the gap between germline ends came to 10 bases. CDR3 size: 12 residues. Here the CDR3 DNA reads TGTGCCTGGAGTGTGGGCAAAGGGGAGCAGTACTTC. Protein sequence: CAWSVGKGEQYF.

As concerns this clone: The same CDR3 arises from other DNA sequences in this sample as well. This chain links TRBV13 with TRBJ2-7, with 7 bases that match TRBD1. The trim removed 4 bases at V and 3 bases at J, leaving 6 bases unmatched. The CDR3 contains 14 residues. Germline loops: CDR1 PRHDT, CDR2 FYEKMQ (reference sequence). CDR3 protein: CASSSRDSHYEQYF. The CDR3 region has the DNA TGTGCCAGCAGCTCTCGGGACAGCCACTACGAGCAGTACTTC.

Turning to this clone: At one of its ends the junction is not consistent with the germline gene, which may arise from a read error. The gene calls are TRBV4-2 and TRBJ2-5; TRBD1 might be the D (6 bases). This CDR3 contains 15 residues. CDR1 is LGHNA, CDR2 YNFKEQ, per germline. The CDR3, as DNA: TGTGCCAGCGGCCAGGGGTCGGGTTGGGGAGAGACCCAGTACTTC. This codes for CASGQGSGWGETQYF.

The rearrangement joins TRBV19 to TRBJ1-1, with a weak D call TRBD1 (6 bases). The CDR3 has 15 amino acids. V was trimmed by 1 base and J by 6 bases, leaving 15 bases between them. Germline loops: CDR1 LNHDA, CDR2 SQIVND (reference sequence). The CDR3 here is CASSIGGTGYPEAFF. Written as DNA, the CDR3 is TGTGCCAGTAGTATAGGAGGAACAGGGTACCCTGAAGCTTTCTTT.

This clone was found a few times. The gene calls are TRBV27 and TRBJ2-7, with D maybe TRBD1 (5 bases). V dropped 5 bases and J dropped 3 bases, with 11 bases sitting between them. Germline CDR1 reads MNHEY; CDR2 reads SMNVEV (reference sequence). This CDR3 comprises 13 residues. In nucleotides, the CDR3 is TGTGCCAGCAGTGTACAGGCAAACTACGAGCAGTACTTC. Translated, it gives CASSVQANYEQYF.